This TCR beta chain originates from a study of Ad26.COV2.S vaccination and SARS-CoV-2 variants. General study results and limits: Participants given vaccine showed non-spike TCR breadth similar to that of placebo recipients.

The assay was immunoSEQ multiplex PCR, and TCRdb's table has in-frame clones only and misses some. The data hold about 680,000 clones, with around 90% observed a single time. The CDR3 has 18 residues. After removal of 4 bases from V and 0 bases from J, the junction contained 11 bases not matched to a gene. Germline CDR1 MNHNS, CDR2 SASEGT. Remarks on this clone: Antigen unknown.

Treatment specified: some 20 received Ad26.COV2.S at low or high dose, single or two shots; roughly five received placebo; per-sample allocation not given. All samples were drawn on day 63, counting from the first vaccine or placebo injection. This sequence joins TRBV6-1 and TRBJ1-5; 8 positions agree with TRBD1. The sample was peripheral blood, taken in a trial of Ad26.COV2.S vaccine versus placebo. The receptor was isolated from a person aged 18-65 years who received the Ad26.COV2.S COVID-19 vaccine or a placebo. The CDR3 region is CASSARTGWDDSNQPQHF. The CDR3 bases are TGTGCCAGCAGTGCCCGGACAGGGTGGGACGATAGCAATCAGCCCCAGCATTTT.